This T cell receptor (beta chain) is drawn from a study of blood T cell repertoires in COVID-19. Across the study: Specimens from acute and convalescent COVID-19 originated in the United States, Italy and Spain.

The CDR3 sequence is 18 residues long. Trimming took off 2 bases at V and 1 base at J, with 17 bases between the two ends. Per germline, CDR1 MDHEN and CDR2 SYDVKM. Per the original methods: Amplification of reference gene primers provided the estimated nucleated cell counts. Here immunoSEQ multiplex PCR was the method, and the copy in TCRdb shows in-frame clones only, minus some. Clone size and the V and J calls come from that table; the DNA yielded D and trimming. The data contain 390,000 or so clones, approximately 89% of them singletons. In Seattle, patients joined the study during active infection and were tracked longitudinally.

This clonotype was obtained from a woman in her thirties with COVID-19, enrolled during active disease. The rearrangement links TRBV28 to TRBJ1-4, with D tentatively TRBD1 (6 bases). Sequenced: peripheral blood. The CDR3 nucleotides read TGTGCCAGCAGTTTAAATCGGTGGGGGCTAGGAACTAATGAAAAACTGTTTTTT. Its translation is CASSLNRWGLGTNEKLFF.